This note documents a single T cell receptor beta chain sequence. This record comes from a study of blood T cell repertoires in COVID-19. In the study overall: Nucleic acid was either cDNA or gDNA, and it came from T cells, B-cell-depleted T cells, or PBMCs.

Generated by immunoSEQ multiplex PCR, the TCRdb table keeps only in-frame clones and is missing some. In the table there are about 360,000 clones, 81% of which are singletons. V was pared by 9 bases and J by 0 bases, with 15 bases between. The germline V gene has CDR1 KGHSH and CDR2 LQKENI. The CDR3 has 15 amino acids. The clonotype was recovered from a human donor with acute or convalescent COVID-19. The donor label of this sample is uncertain. The sequencing sample was made of peripheral blood. J is TRBJ1-5 and V is TRBV18; D unresolved. CDR3 DNA sequence: TGTGCCAGTCGACCCGACACCAATAGCAATCAGCCCCAGCATTTT. Protein: CASRPDTNSNQPQHF.